This TCR beta chain is from a study of CD8 T cells in Susac syndrome. V gave up 4 bases and J gave up 6 bases; unmatched junction bases: 10. In germline, CDR1 is SGDLS, CDR2 YYNGEE. The CDR3 is 15 amino acids. The RNA input was about 0.45 to 1 ug, and it was reverse transcribed with random hexamers. Across 54 Vbeta and 13 Jbeta, immunoSEQ multiplex PCR amplified TCR beta CDR3. In TCRdb, the immunoSEQ multiplex PCR reads were re-called with MiXCR into one record per CDR3 protein. The sample carries about 290,000 distinct CDR3 sequences, approximately 90% recorded once. Comment on this clonotype: Its matching antigen is unknown.

Study outcomes and limitations: In its TCR sequencing and HLA analysis, the study acknowledged that the number of individuals was relatively small.

Blood CD8+ and CD4+ T cells underwent high-throughput TCR beta sequencing. This TCR came from a human donor with multiple sclerosis. The sequenced sample was CD8+ T cells from PBMCs. This chain connects TRBV9 to TRBJ2-1; 7 bases are a match to TRBD2. For the CDR3, the DNA is TGTGCCAGCAGCCCCTCTAGCGGCTACGTCAATGAGCAGTTCTTC. Its protein product is CASSPSSGYVNEQFF.